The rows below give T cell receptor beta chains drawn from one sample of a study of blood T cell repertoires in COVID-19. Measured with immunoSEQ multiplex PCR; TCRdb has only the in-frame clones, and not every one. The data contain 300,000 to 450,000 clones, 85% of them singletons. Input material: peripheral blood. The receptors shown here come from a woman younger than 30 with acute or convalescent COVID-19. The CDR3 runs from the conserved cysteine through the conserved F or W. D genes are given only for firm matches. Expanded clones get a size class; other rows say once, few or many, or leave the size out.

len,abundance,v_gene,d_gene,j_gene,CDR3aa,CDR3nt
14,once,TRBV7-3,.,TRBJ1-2,CASKYSVEGAGYTF,TGTGCCAGCAAGTACTCCGTGGAAGGGGCTGGCTACACCTTC
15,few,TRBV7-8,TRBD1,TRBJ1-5,CASSTQGAANQPQHF,TGTGCCAGCAGTACTCAGGGGGCGGCGAATCAGCCCCAGCATTTT
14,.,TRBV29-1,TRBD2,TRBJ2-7,CSAAGTSGRAEQYF,TGCAGCGCCGCCGGGACTAGCGGGAGGGCCGAGCAGTACTTC
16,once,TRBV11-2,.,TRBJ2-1,CASSLVGQPYYNEQFF,TGTGCCAGCAGCTTAGTAGGACAGCCTTATTACAATGAGCAGTTCTTC
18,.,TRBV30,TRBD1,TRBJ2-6,CAWNDRVKALGGANVLTF,TGTGCCTGGAACGACAGGGTTAAGGCTCTGGGTGGGGCCAACGTCCTGACTTTC
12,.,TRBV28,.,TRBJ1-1,CASSDVNREAFF,TGTGCCAGCAGTGACGTTAACAGGGAAGCTTTCTTT
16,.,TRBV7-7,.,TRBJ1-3,CASSPIGRALGNTIYF,TGTGCCAGCAGCCCCATTGGCAGGGCATTAGGAAACACCATATATTTT
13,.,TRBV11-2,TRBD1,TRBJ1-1,CASIQIRGQDAFF,TGTGCCAGCATCCAGATCAGGGGGCAAGACGCTTTCTTT
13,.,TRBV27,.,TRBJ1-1,CASSLSSHTEAFF,TGTGCCAGCAGTTTATCTAGTCACACTGAAGCTTTCTTT
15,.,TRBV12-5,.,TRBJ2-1,CASDVAVSSYNEQFF,TGTGCTAGTGACGTAGCGGTTAGCTCCTACAATGAGCAGTTCTTC
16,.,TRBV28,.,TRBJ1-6,CASGGGMSSYNSPLHF,TGTGCCAGCGGGGGAGGCATGAGCTCCTATAATTCACCCCTCCACTTT
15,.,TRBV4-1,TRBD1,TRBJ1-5,CASSWTGRGLQPQHF,TGCGCCAGCAGTTGGACAGGGCGGGGGTTGCAGCCCCAGCATTTT
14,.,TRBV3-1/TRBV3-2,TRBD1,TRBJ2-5,CASSRDRGRETQYF,TGTGCCAGCAGCCGGGACAGGGGACGAGAGACCCAGTACTTC
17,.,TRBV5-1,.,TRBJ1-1,CASSSTRGFRLTAEAFF,TGCGCCAGCAGCTCCACGAGAGGCTTTAGGTTGACTGCCGAAGCTTTCTTT
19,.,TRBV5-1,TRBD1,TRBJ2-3,CASSLDNGAGQGGPDTQYF,TGCGCCAGCAGCTTGGATAACGGTGCAGGACAGGGTGGACCAGATACGCAGTATTTT
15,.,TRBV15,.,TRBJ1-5,CATSPGGARIQPQHF,TGTGCCACCAGTCCCGGGGGGGCGCGCATTCAGCCCCAGCATTTT
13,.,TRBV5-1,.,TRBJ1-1,CASSHGGGAEAFF,TGCGCCAGCAGCCACGGAGGGGGGGCTGAAGCTTTCTTT
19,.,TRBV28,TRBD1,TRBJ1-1,CASSLFRWDRLSANTEAFF,TGTGCCAGCAGTTTATTTCGCTGGGACAGGCTATCGGCGAACACTGAAGCTTTCTTT
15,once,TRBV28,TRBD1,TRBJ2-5,CASSRTGDVKETQYF,TGTGCCAGCAGCCGAACAGGGGACGTTAAAGAGACCCAGTACTTC
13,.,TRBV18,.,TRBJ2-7,CASSGEASYEQYF,TGTGCCAGCTCAGGGGAGGCCTCCTACGAGCAGTACTTC
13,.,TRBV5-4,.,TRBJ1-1,CASSFGGATEAFF,TGTGCCAGCAGCTTCGGAGGGGCGACTGAAGCTTTCTTT
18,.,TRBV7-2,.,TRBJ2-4,CASSLVRWSALAKNIQYF,TGTGCCAGCAGCTTAGTTCGTTGGAGCGCCTTAGCCAAAAACATTCAGTACTTC
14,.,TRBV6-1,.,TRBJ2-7,CASSESDRWAEQYF,TGTGCCAGCAGTGAATCCGACAGGTGGGCCGAGCAGTACTTC
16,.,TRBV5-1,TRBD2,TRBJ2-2,CASSLVPSGRTGELFF,TGCGCCAGCAGCTTAGTCCCTAGCGGGAGAACCGGGGAGCTGTTTTTT
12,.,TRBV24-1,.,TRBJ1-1,CATSGQGGEAFF,TGTGCCACCAGTGGGCAGGGTGGTGAAGCTTTCTTT
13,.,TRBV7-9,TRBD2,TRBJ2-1,CASSLGGGPEQFF,TGTGCCAGCAGCTTAGGCGGGGGACCTGAGCAGTTCTTC
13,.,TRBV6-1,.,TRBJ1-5,CASSEARYQPQHF,TGTGCCAGCAGTGAAGCACGGTATCAGCCCCAGCATTTT
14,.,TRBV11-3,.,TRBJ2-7,CASSLYQGSHEQYF,TGTGCCAGCAGCCTGTACCAGGGATCCCACGAGCAGTACTTC
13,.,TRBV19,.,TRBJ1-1,CASSISTLGEAFF,TGTGCCAGTAGTATCAGTACCCTTGGTGAAGCTTTCTTT
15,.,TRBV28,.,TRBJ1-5,CASSARDRAGQPQHF,TGTGCCAGCAGTGCTCGGGATAGGGCAGGTCAGCCCCAGCATTTT
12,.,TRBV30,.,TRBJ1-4,CAWSVREGELFF,TGTGCCTGGAGTGTACGGGAGGGGGAACTGTTTTTT
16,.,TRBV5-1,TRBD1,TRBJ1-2,CASSLGRTTGGLGYTF,TGCGCCAGCAGCTTGGGGCGTACTACAGGGGGCTTGGGCTACACCTTC
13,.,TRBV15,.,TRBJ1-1,CATSLGEITEAFF,TGTGCCACCAGCCTAGGAGAAATCACTGAAGCTTTCTTT
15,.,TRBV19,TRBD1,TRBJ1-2,CASSIGDRGNYGYTF,TGTGCCAGTAGTATCGGGGACAGGGGGAACTATGGCTACACCTTC
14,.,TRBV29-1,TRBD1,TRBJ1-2,CSVVVTGVPDGYTF,TGCAGCGTCGTAGTGACAGGGGTCCCGGATGGCTACACCTTC
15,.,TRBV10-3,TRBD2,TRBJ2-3,CAISESTASGDTQYF,TGTGCCATCAGTGAGTCGACCGCTAGCGGCGATACGCAGTATTTT
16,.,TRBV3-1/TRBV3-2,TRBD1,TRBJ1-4,CASTPGQRTRNEKLFF,TGTGCCAGCACACCGGGACAGAGAACCCGGAATGAAAAACTGTTTTTT
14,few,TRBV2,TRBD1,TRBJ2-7,CASSEARTGREQYF,TGTGCCAGCAGTGAAGCGAGGACAGGGCGCGAGCAGTACTTC
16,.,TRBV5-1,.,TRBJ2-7,CASSSQGGLSPHEQYF,TGCGCCAGCAGCAGCCAGGGGGGTCTGTCCCCCCACGAGCAGTACTTC
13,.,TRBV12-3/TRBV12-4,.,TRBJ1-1,CASSPLRQFSAFF,TGTGCCAGCAGTCCCCTCAGACAGTTTTCAGCTTTCTTT
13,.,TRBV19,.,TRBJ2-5,CASSMADQETQYF,TGTGCCAGTAGTATGGCAGACCAAGAGACCCAGTACTTC
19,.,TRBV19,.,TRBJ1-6,CASSITGYRRSSYNSPLHF,TGTGCCAGTAGTATAACAGGGTACAGAAGGAGCTCCTATAATTCACCCCTCCACTTT
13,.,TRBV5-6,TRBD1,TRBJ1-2,CASSQTGLYGYTF,TGTGCCAGCAGCCAGACAGGGCTCTATGGCTACACCTTC
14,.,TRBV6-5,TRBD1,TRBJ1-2,CASRGDRENYGYTF,TGTGCCAGCAGGGGGGACAGGGAGAACTATGGCTACACCTTC
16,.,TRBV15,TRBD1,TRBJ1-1,CATSSPGQWFGREAFF,TGTGCCACCAGCAGTCCGGGACAGTGGTTTGGTAGAGAAGCTTTCTTT
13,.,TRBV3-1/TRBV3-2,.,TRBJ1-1,CASSQTVNTEAFF,TGTGCCAGCAGTCAGACAGTCAACACTGAAGCTTTCTTT
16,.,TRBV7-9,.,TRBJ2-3,CASSLPIRTDTDTQYF,TGTGCCAGCAGCTTACCTATCCGGACAGACACAGATACGCAGTATTTT
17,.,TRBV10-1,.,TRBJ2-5,CASSVGPRRVYQETQYF,TGCGCCAGCAGTGTCGGTCCACGGCGGGTGTACCAAGAGACCCAGTACTTC
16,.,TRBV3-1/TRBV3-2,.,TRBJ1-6,CASSQDYPRGNSPLHF,TGTGCCAGCAGCCAAGATTACCCCCGGGGGAATTCACCCCTCCACTTT
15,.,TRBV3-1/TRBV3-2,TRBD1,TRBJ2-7,CASSQEGTGFHEQYF,TGTGCCAGCAGCCAAGAAGGGACAGGGTTCCACGAGCAGTACTTC
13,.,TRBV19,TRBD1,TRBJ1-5,CASGGQFNQPQHF,TGTGCCAGTGGGGGACAGTTCAATCAGCCCCAGCATTTT
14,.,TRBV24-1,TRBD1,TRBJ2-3,CATSDPGQGSTQYF,TGTGCCACCAGTGACCCGGGACAGGGAAGTACGCAGTATTTT
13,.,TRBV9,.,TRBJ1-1,CASSVDPRVSAFF,TGTGCCAGCAGCGTAGACCCCAGGGTTTCGGCTTTCTTT
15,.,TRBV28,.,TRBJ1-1,CASLEGGALNTEAFF,TGTGCCAGCCTCGAGGGGGGGGCCCTGAACACTGAAGCTTTCTTT
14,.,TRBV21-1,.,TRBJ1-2,CASSSSGRNYGYTF,TGTGCCAGCAGCAGCTCCGGGAGGAACTATGGCTACACCTTC
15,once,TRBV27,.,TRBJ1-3,CASSPRGSSGNTIYF,TGTGCCAGCAGCCCCAGAGGTAGCTCTGGAAACACCATATATTTT